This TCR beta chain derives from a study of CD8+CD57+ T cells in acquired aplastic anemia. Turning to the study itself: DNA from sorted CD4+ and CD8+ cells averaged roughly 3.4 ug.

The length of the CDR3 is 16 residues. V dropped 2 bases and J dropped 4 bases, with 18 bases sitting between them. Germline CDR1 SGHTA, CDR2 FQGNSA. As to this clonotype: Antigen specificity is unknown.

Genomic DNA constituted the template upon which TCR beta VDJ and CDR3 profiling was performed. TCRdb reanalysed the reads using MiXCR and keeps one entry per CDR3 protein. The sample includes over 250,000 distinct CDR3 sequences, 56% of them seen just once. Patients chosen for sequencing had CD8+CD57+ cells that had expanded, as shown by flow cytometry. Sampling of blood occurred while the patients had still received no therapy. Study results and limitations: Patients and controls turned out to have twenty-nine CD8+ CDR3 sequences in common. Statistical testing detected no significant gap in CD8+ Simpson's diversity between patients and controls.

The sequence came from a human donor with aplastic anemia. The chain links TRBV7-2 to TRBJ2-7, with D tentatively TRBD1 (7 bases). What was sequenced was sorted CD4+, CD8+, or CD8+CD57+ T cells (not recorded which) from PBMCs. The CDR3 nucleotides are TGTGCCAGCAGCTTAACTGCGGGACAGATCCTTTACGAGCAGTACTTC. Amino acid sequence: CASSLTAGQILYEQYF.